This T cell receptor (beta chain) was identified in a study of blood T cell repertoires in COVID-19. Whole-study context: Samples taken during acute and convalescent COVID-19 were collected in the United States, Italy and Spain. PBMCs, B-cell-depleted T cells, or T cells provided the cDNA or gDNA that made up the material.

Per the study methods: Amplification of reference gene primers was used by the study to estimate nucleated cell counts. Some clones are missing from TCRdb's copy, which holds only in-frame ones; the method was immunoSEQ multiplex PCR. Clone size and the V and J calls come from that table; the DNA yielded D and trimming. The table has some 24,000 clones, roughly nine tenths seen once. The ends were cut back, 2 bases at V and 3 bases at J, with 10 bases in the middle. The CDR3 has 15 amino acids. Germline-derived CDR1 and CDR2 are MRHNA and SNTAGT. Material: peripheral blood. The chain joins TRBV6-4 to TRBJ2-2; tentative D call: TRBD1 (6 bases). The TCR sequence derives from a human donor in a cohort sampled during active COVID-19. CDR3: CASSDQAGDTGELFF. In DNA form, the CDR3 reads TGTGCCAGCAGTGACCAAGCAGGGGACACCGGGGAGCTGTTTTTT.